One and the same sample provided the 32 T cell receptor beta chains below, sequenced in a study of sequential checkpoint blockade in melanoma. Sample treatment: randomized to nivolumab then ipilimumab (arm A) or the reverse (arm B). Assay: immunoSEQ multiplex PCR; the TCRdb copy retains only in-frame clones and omits some. The profile covers 4,500 to 6,000 clones, with around 40% appearing a single time and approximately 7% taken by the ten largest. The sample was tumor tissue (inferred from file names), taken from a patient given nivolumab and ipilimumab in sequence. Every receptor here comes from a human donor with melanoma.

The V call is TRBV7-7, the J call TRBJ2-2; 7 nucleotides align to TRBD1. The CDR3 has 15 residues. Germline loops: CDR1 SSHAT, CDR2 FNYEAQ (reference sequence). J gave up 4 bases and V 4 bases, and 6 bases lay outside the gene matches. The CDR3 DNA reads TGTGCCAGCAGCTCCCGACAGGGTGGCACCGGGGAGCTGTTTTTT. Protein product: CASSSRQGGTGELFF.

The rearrangement uses TRBV5-1 and TRBJ2-7, with 9 bases identical to TRBD2. The length of the CDR3 is 15 residues. With 7 bases clipped from V and 3 bases from J, the junction kept 11 bases outside the gene matches. Germline CDR1 reads SGHRS; CDR2 reads YFSETQ. The CDR3 DNA follows: TGCGCCAGCCGATTGTTAGCGGGAGCGGGCTACGAGCAGTACTTC. Amino acid sequence: CASRLLAGAGYEQYF. Variable domain in full (rest from reference TRBV5-1 and TRBJ2-7): KAGVTQTPRYLIKTRGQQVTLSCSPISGHRSVSWYQQTPGQGLQFLFEYFSETQRNKGNFPGRFSGRQFSNSRSEMNVSTLELGDSALYLCASRLLAGAGYEQYFGPGTRLTVT.

The genes are TRBV11-3 and TRBJ2-1, with TRBD2 identical over 12 bases. The CDR3 sequence is 17 residues long. J was trimmed by 4 bases and V by 3 bases; bases with no gene match: 7. Per the germline V gene, CDR1 is SGHNT and CDR2 is YENEEA. CDR3 nucleotides: TGTGCCAGCAGCTTCCCTAGCGGGAGGGCCTATTACAATGAGCAGTTCTTC. Translating gives CASSFPSGRAYYNEQFF.

The chain recombines TRBV10-2 with TRBJ2-7; TRBD1 might be the D (5 bases). The V end was cut by 2 bases, the J end by 5 bases, with 16 bases between. The germline CDR1 and CDR2 sequences are WSHSY and SAAADI. CDR3 length: 15 residues. CDR3: CASSELQGSQDEQYF. The CDR3 region has the DNA TGCGCCAGCAGTGAGCTCCAGGGTAGTCAGGACGAGCAGTACTTC.

The chain is built from TRBV28 and TRBJ2-2; 8 positions match TRBD1. J was trimmed by 5 bases and V by 4 bases; bases with no gene match: 6. This CDR3 is built from 15 residues. Germline V gene data show CDR1 as MDHEN and CDR2 as SYDVKM. Here the CDR3 DNA reads TGTGCCAGCAGTTCTCGCAGGGGGCGGACCGGGGAGCTGTTTTTT. This encodes CASSSRRGRTGELFF.

The chain combines TRBV29-1 with TRBJ2-1, with 11 nucleotides matching TRBD1. The V and J ends lost 6 bases and 6 bases, in that order; junction bases with no gene match: 4. CDR1 SQVTM and CDR2 ANQGSEA come from the germline V gene. CDR3 length equals 13 residues. The DNA of the CDR3 is TGCAGCGTCTTAGGACAGGGGGCCAATGAGCAGTTCTTC. This encodes CSVLGQGANEQFF.

This clone has just a few counts. The chain combines TRBV5-1 with TRBJ2-7; D may be TRBD1 (6 bases). CDR1 is SGHRS, CDR2 YFSETQ, per germline. CDR3 length: 14 residues. Trimming cost V 2 bases and J 3 bases, with 12 bases left between them. This CDR3 is CASSFSEQGYEQYF. CDR3 bases: TGCGCCAGCAGCTTTTCTGAACAGGGCTACGAGCAGTACTTC.

This sequence joins TRBV5-1 and TRBJ1-2; TRBD1 might be the D (6 bases). The V end lost 6 bases, the J end lost 7 bases, and 19 bases lay between the germline ends. This CDR3 spans 14 amino acids. The V gene's germline CDR1 is SGHRS and CDR2 YFSETQ. The CDR3 sequence is CASTGVPPTGGYTF. The CDR3 DNA is TGCGCCAGCACAGGGGTCCCCCCGACCGGTGGCTACACCTTC. Together with reference TRBV5-1 and TRBJ1-2, the CDR3 gives the full variable domain: KAGVTQTPRYLIKTRGQQVTLSCSPISGHRSVSWYQQTPGQGLQFLFEYFSETQRNKGNFPGRFSGRQFSNSRSEMNVSTLELGDSALYLCASTGVPPTGGYTFGSGTRLTVV.

In its sample, this clone is medium-sized. The chain is built from TRBV11-3 and TRBJ2-1; 8 bases line up with TRBD2. In germline, CDR1 is SGHNT, CDR2 YENEEA. There are 14 residues in the CDR3. With V trimmed by 3 bases and J by 6 bases, 4 bases remained unmatched. This chain's CDR3 is CASSLVGLGNEQFF. Here the CDR3 DNA reads TGTGCCAGCAGCTTGGTGGGACTAGGCAATGAGCAGTTCTTC.

This clone was picked up a small number of times. Its ends do not fully match the called genes, so a read error is possible. The chain joins TRBV9 to TRBJ1-1; D unclear. This CDR3 comprises 13 residues. Per the germline V gene, CDR1 is SGDLS and CDR2 is YYNGEE. CDR3 protein: CASSVVVTTEAFF. The CDR3 DNA is TGTGCCAGCAGTGTAGTGGTAACCACTGAAGCTTTCTTT.

This clone has just a few counts. The chain carries TRBV23-1 and TRBJ2-7; tentative D call: TRBD2 (7 bases). TRBV23-1 is sorted into the ORF group, with uncertain function. The CDR3 consists of 15 residues. V was clipped by 4 bases and J by 0 bases, with 13 bases between them. Here the CDR3 DNA reads TGCGCCAGCAGTCCCCTTCGGGGGGCCTCCTACGAGCAGTACTTC. Translated, it gives CASSPLRGASYEQYF.

This clone appeared a few times. The genes are TRBV10-2 and TRBJ2-5; a possible D gene is TRBD1 (6 bases). The CDR3 sequence is 14 residues long. Trimming left V 6 bases short and J 5 bases short, with 16 bases between. In germline, CDR1 is WSHSY, CDR2 SAAADI. The CDR3 spells CASSPEPGVETQYF. DNA of the CDR3: TGCGCCAGCAGCCCCGAGCCAGGGGTGGAGACCCAGTACTTC.

This chain links TRBV29-1 with TRBJ1-1; 7 bases fit TRBD1. This CDR3 is built from 12 residues. V trimming: 7 bases; J trimming: 5 bases; junction bases outside the gene matches: 7. Germline assignment: CDR1 SQVTM and CDR2 ANQGSEA. In nucleotides, the CDR3 is TGCAGCGGGACAAGGGGGCGTACTGAAGCTTTCTTT. This encodes CSGTRGRTEAFF. The variable domain in full, with the rest retrieved from reference TRBV29-1 and TRBJ1-1, is SAVISQKPSRDICQRGTSLTIQCQVDSQVTMMFWYRQQPGQSLTLIATANQGSEATYESGFVIDKFPISRPNLTFSTLTVSNMSPEDSSIYLCSGTRGRTEAFFGQGTRLTVV.

The table lists this clone with a few counts. V and J are TRBV12-5 and TRBJ2-2; TRBD1 agrees at 7 bases. The CDR3 covers 14 residues. Germline CDR1 LGHNT, CDR2 FRNRAP. The V gene end was trimmed by 3 bases and the J gene end by 4 bases; junction bases not matched to a gene: 2. CDR3: CASGLQGITGELFF. The CDR3 bases are TGTGCTAGTGGTTTACAGGGGATCACCGGGGAGCTGTTTTTT.

This clone has more than one count but fewer than ten. This rearrangement joins TRBV11-3 to TRBJ2-2; 9 positions agree with TRBD1. Germline V gene data show CDR1 as SGHNT and CDR2 as YENEEA. The CDR3 runs to 15 residues. J gave up 6 bases and V 5 bases, and 7 bases lay outside the gene matches. CDR3 amino acids: CASSLDRGSAGELFF. In DNA, the CDR3 is TGTGCCAGCAGCCTCGACAGGGGGTCGGCCGGGGAGCTGTTTTTT.

Relative to its sample, this clone is medium-sized. The rearrangement links TRBV11-3 to TRBJ2-1; D is ambiguous. Trimming pared 4 bases from V and 0 bases from J, leaving 13 bases between. The CDR3 extends over 16 amino acids. The germline V gene has CDR1 SGHNT and CDR2 YENEEA. CDR3: CASSYEARSSYNEQFF. Written as DNA, the CDR3 is TGTGCCAGCAGCTACGAAGCGAGGAGCTCCTACAATGAGCAGTTCTTC.

By its share, this clone is large. This chain connects TRBV4-1 to TRBJ2-3; TRBD2 aligns across 15 bases. This CDR3 comprises 17 residues. The J segment lost 6 bases and the V segment lost 1 base, leaving 5 bases of the junction unmatched. CDR1 and CDR2 from the germline V gene are MGHRA and YSYEKL. This CDR3 is CASSQGTSGRASDTQYF. The CDR3 region has the DNA TGCGCCAGCAGCCAAGGGACTAGCGGGAGGGCCTCGGATACGCAGTATTTT.

The genes are TRBV12-5 and TRBJ2-3; TRBD1 is a possible D gene (6 bases). CDR3 size: 17 residues. V lost 6 bases, J lost 1 base, and 20 bases lay in between. Per germline, CDR1 LGHNT and CDR2 FRNRAP. This CDR3 reads CASGRQEAQAGTDTQYF. The CDR3, as DNA: TGTGCTAGTGGCCGACAGGAAGCCCAGGCGGGCACAGATACGCAGTATTTT.

The rearrangement uses TRBV28 and TRBJ1-5; D is unclear. Per the germline V gene, CDR1 is MDHEN and CDR2 is SYDVKM. V was clipped by 2 bases and J by 4 bases, with 6 bases between them. There are 13 residues in the CDR3. The CDR3 is CASSLNGNQPQHF. CDR3 coding DNA: TGTGCCAGCAGTTTAAATGGGAATCAGCCCCAGCATTTT.

This clone was recorded a few times. The chain links TRBV6-8 to TRBJ2-7, with D tentatively TRBD1 (6 bases). Per germline, CDR1 MNHGY and CDR2 SAAAGT. The CDR3 runs to 16 residues. V was cut by 6 bases and J by 5 bases, with 23 bases left in between. The CDR3 DNA is TGTGCCAGCAGCCTCGCAAGAGCCCCAGGGGTCCACGAGCAGTACTTC. This gives the protein CASSLARAPGVHEQYF.

The genes are TRBV6-8 and TRBJ2-2, with D perhaps TRBD2 (6 bases). Trimming pared 1 base from V and 3 bases from J, leaving 12 bases between. CDR1 is MNHGY, CDR2 SAAAGT, per germline. The length of the CDR3 is 16 residues. The CDR3 sequence: CASSYYAGTHTGELFF. CDR3 DNA sequence: TGTGCCAGCAGTTACTACGCGGGAACACACACCGGGGAGCTGTTTTTT.

The CDR3 loop is CASSPGLGKTQYF. CDR3 sequence (DNA): TGTGCCAGCAGTCCGGGACTAGGAAAGACCCAGTACTTC. J is TRBJ2-5 and V is TRBV6-8; 8 positions agree with TRBD2. This CDR3 is built from 13 residues. V lost 5 bases to trimming and J lost 6 bases; unmatched junction nucleotides: 5. Germline V CDR1 and CDR2: MNHGY, SAAAGT.

In this sample, this clone turned up a few times. The gene calls are TRBV11-3 and TRBJ2-1, with a possible D match to TRBD2 (5 bases). V gave up 2 bases and J gave up 1 base, with 9 bases separating them. The CDR3 sequence is 15 residues long. Germline assignment: CDR1 SGHNT and CDR2 YENEEA. DNA of the CDR3: TGTGCCAGCAGCTTATTACGGGGTTCCTACAATGAGCAGTTCTTC. It encodes CASSLLRGSYNEQFF.

This chain joins TRBV25-1 and TRBJ2-1, with 7 bases aligning to TRBD2. The length of the CDR3 is 18 residues. Germline V gives CDR1 MGHDK, CDR2 SYGVNS. J lost 9 bases, V lost 4 bases, and 21 bases had no gene match. CDR3 DNA: TGTGCCAGCAGTGGTCTCCCCGGGAGGCCCCCCTCTAACGGTGAGCAGTTCTTC. As protein: CASSGLPGRPPSNGEQFF. The variable domain in full, completed from reference TRBV25-1 and TRBJ2-1, reads EADIYQTPRYLVIGTGKKITLECSQTMGHDKMYWYQQDPGMELHLIHYSYGVNSTEKGDLSSESTVSRIRTEHFPLTLESARPSHTSQYLCASSGLPGRPPSNGEQFFGPGTRLTVL.

The genes are TRBV11-3 and TRBJ2-3; weak D call: TRBD2 (5 bases). The CDR3 covers 14 residues. Trimming took off 7 bases at V and 4 bases at J, with 15 bases between the two ends. Per germline, CDR1 SGHNT and CDR2 YENEEA. In nucleotides, the CDR3 is TGTGCCAGCACCCTGGTCCGGACTTCAGATACGCAGTATTTT. It codes for CASTLVRTSDTQYF.

The V call is TRBV19, the J call TRBJ1-2, with a possible D match to TRBD1 (5 bases). CDR1 is LNHDA, CDR2 SQIVND, per germline (reference sequence). V lost 10 bases, J lost 7 bases, and 22 bases lay in between. This CDR3 is built from 14 residues. The CDR3 bases are TGTGCCACCAGCAAACCTGGAGGGGCAGGTGGCTACACCTTC. This encodes CATSKPGGAGGYTF.

The chain links TRBV5-1 to TRBJ1-1, with D perhaps TRBD1 (5 bases). Trimming pared 5 bases from V and 2 bases from J, leaving 16 bases between. CDR1 and CDR2 (germline): SGHRS, YFSETQ. There are 15 residues in the CDR3. The CDR3 reads CASSEQGTVNTEAFF. CDR3 DNA sequence: TGCGCCAGCAGTGAGCAGGGAACCGTAAACACTGAAGCTTTCTTT.

The genes are TRBV19 and TRBJ1-4, with D possibly TRBD1 on 6 matching bases. This CDR3 has 14 residues. Trimming pared 3 bases from V and 2 bases from J, leaving 7 bases between. The germline gives CDR1 LNHDA, CDR2 SQIVND (reference sequence). The CDR3 loop is CASSITGTNEKLFF. The CDR3 region has the DNA TGTGCCAGTAGTATTACAGGGACTAATGAAAAACTGTTTTTT.

In this sample, this clone turned up a few times. This sequence joins TRBV11-3 and TRBJ2-2; no clear D gene. Per the germline V gene, CDR1 is SGHNT and CDR2 is YENEEA. CDR3 length: 14 amino acids. Between the trimmed V and J ends, which lost 3 bases and 0 bases, there was a span of 5 bases. The CDR3 DNA reads as TGTGCCAGCAGCTTCCTAGCGAACACCGGGGAGCTGTTTTTT. Its protein product is CASSFLANTGELFF.

The chain combines TRBV11-3 with TRBJ2-3; 8 nucleotides align to TRBD1. Trimming at V came to 5 bases and at J to 1 base, leaving 5 bases not matched to a gene. Looked up from germline, CDR1 is SGHNT and CDR2 is YENEEA. The CDR3 contains 15 residues. The CDR3, as DNA: TGTGCCAGCAGCGCGCGGGGACAGGGCACAGATACGCAGTATTTT. As protein: CASSARGQGTDTQYF. The full variable domain, completed using reference TRBV11-3 and TRBJ2-3, is EAGVVQSPRYKIIEKKQPVAFWCNPISGHNTLYWYLQNLGQGPELLIRYENEEAVDDSQLPKDRFSAERLKGVDSTLKIQPAELGDSAVYLCASSARGQGTDTQYFGPGTRLTVL.

By its share, this clone is medium-sized. The chain joins TRBV11-3 to TRBJ1-2, with a possible D match to TRBD1 (6 bases). Germline CDR1 reads SGHNT; CDR2 reads YENEEA. There are 18 residues in the CDR3. V was trimmed by 5 bases and J by 1 base, leaving 23 bases between them. CDR3 residues: CASSQLLTGTTGNYGYTF. The CDR3 DNA reads as TGTGCCAGCAGCCAACTACTGACCGGGACAACGGGTAACTATGGCTACACCTTC.

The V gene is TRBV14, the J gene TRBJ2-7; no clear D gene. Germline V gives CDR1 SGHDN, CDR2 FVKESK. Trimming pared 3 bases from V and 3 bases from J, leaving 9 bases between. The CDR3 loop spans 13 amino acids. CDR3: CASSHSPRYEQYF. Written as DNA, the CDR3 is TGTGCCAGCAGCCATTCCCCCCGCTACGAGCAGTACTTC.